The source of this TCR beta chain is a study of technical replicates of blood from a handful of donors (dated by TCRdb to about 2017). Concerning this clone: The target of this receptor is not known. Base qualities are not provided; no much larger clone lies one nucleotide away.

Spanning cysteine to phenylalanine, the CDR3 consists of 19 amino acids. Only the CDR3 part of the read is kept: 57 bases, read in frame from the first base. From V the trimming removes 1 base and from J it removes 5 bases, while the gene matches leave 12 bases of the junction unaccounted for. CDR1 WSHSY and CDR2 SAAADI were looked up in the germline V gene. Library prep was done by the immunoSEQ multiplex PCR assay. TCRdb re-hosts the immuneACCESS table, in-frame sequences only. Its copies lack some clones; in the studies checked, an unresolved V gene accounts for under half of them, and the cause for the rest is not known. This sample comprises more than 70,000 clones, around 96% of them detected only once. The top ten clonotypes cover around 0.2% of the sample.

The receptor's source is a human donor in good health. The sequence links TRBV10-2 to TRBJ2-1, and TRBD2 matches 12 of the central bases. The sequenced sample consisted of T cells isolated from PBMCs. For the CDR3, the sequence is CASSEFLAGGPSSDNEQFF. The bases are TGCGCCAGCAGTGAGTTTCTAGCGGGAGGGCCGAGTTCGGACAATGAGCAGTTCTTC.